The next 5 T cell receptor beta chains were all read from a single sample in a study of blood T cell repertoires in COVID-19 (dated by TCRdb to 2018 to 2021). The library was built by means of the immunoSEQ multiplex PCR assay. In TCRdb, the immuneACCESS table is reduced to in-frame sequences with V and J assigned. These tables do not hold every clone; where another copy was compared, an unresolved V gene accounts for under half, and the others remain unexplained. This sample comprises 400,000 to 500,000 clones, roughly 90% of them detected only once. Roughly 1.9% of the sample comes from the top ten. Sequenced: PBMCs or T cells enriched from blood (not recorded which). These receptors were taken from a middle-aged woman who had recovered from COVID-19.

The rearrangement uses TRBV20-1 and TRBJ2-7; 7 bases line up with TRBD2. The germline V gene has CDR1 DFQATT and CDR2 SNEGSKA (reference sequence). The CDR3 runs 13 residues. After removal of 3 bases from V and 3 bases from J, the junction contained 5 bases not matched to a gene. The CDR3 spells CSASLREGYEQYF. In nucleotides, the CDR3 is TGCAGTGCTAGTTTGAGGGAGGGCTACGAGCAGTACTTC.

This chain connects TRBV4-3 to TRBJ2-2; 7 nucleotides line up with TRBD1. The CDR3 spans 17 residues. CDR1 is LGHNA, CDR2 YSLEER, per germline. The V gene end was trimmed by 5 bases and the J gene end by 2 bases; junction bases not matched to a gene: 11. The DNA of the CDR3 is TGCGCCAGCAGCTCACAGCTGACAGGGCCCAACACCGGGGAGCTGTTTTTT. It translates to CASSSQLTGPNTGELFF.

The chain uses TRBV10-2 and TRBJ2-7; TRBD2 might be the D (6 bases). This CDR3 is 13 amino acids long. From germline, CDR1 is WSHSY and CDR2 SAAADI. The V end lost 7 bases, the J end lost 5 bases, and 15 bases lay between the germline ends. The CDR3 region has the DNA TGCGCCAGCATAAAAACTCGGGGGAACGAGCAGTACTTC. Protein: CASIKTRGNEQYF.

Here the CDR3 reads CASSLGGTGNHQPQHF. In nucleotides, the CDR3 is TGCGCCAGCAGCTTGGGGGGGACAGGGAACCATCAGCCCCAGCATTTT. The chain couples TRBV5-1 to TRBJ1-5, with TRBD1 identical over 9 bases. CDR1 and CDR2 from the germline V gene are SGHRS and YFSETQ. Trimming cost V 0 bases and J 5 bases; bases outside gene matches: 6. CDR3 length: 16 amino acids.

The chain is built from TRBV27 and TRBJ1-1; maybe TRBD1 (5 bases). The CDR3 totals 16 residues. Between the trimmed V and J ends, which lost 0 bases and 6 bases, there was a span of 17 bases. Germline V gives CDR1 MNHEY, CDR2 SMNVEV (reference sequence). The CDR3 protein is CASSLSGGGNSAEAFF. The CDR3 nucleotides read TGTGCCAGCAGTTTATCTGGGGGGGGAAACTCGGCTGAAGCTTTCTTT.